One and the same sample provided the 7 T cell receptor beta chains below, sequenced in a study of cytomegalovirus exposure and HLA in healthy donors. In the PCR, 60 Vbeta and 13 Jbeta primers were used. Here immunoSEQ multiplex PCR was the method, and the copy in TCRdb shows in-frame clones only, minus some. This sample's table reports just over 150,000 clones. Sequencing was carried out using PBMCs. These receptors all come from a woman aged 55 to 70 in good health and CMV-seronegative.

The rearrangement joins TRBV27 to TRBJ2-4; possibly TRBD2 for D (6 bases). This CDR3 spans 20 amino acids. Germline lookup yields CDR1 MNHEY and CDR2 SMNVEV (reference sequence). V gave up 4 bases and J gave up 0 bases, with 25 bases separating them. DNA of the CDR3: TGTGCCAGCAGTTCTAGGGTAGCGGTATTACAAAAGAAAGCCAAAAACATTCAGTACTTC. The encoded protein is CASSSRVAVLQKKAKNIQYF.

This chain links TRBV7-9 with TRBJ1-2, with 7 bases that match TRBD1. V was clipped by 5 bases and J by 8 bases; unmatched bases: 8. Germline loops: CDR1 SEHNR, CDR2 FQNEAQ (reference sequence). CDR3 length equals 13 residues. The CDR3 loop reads CASSLGTARGYTF. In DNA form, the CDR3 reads TGTGCCAGCAGCCTCGGGACAGCAAGGGGCTACACCTTC.

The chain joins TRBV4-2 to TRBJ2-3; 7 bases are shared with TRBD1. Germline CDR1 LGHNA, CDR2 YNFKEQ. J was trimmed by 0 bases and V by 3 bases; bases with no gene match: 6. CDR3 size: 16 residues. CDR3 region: CASSQAQGSSTDTQYF. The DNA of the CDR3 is TGTGCCAGCAGCCAGGCACAGGGGTCTAGCACAGATACGCAGTATTTT.

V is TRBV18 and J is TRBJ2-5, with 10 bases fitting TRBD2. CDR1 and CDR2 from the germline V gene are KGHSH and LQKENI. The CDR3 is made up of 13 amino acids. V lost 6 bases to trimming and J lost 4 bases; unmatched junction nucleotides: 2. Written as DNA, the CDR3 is TGTGCCAGCTCTCTAGCGGGGGCAGAGACCCAGTACTTC. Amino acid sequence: CASSLAGAETQYF.

CDR3 sequence: CASGPRSRGLYEQYF. The CDR3 DNA is TGTGCTAGTGGTCCTAGAAGCAGGGGGCTCTACGAGCAGTACTTC. The J gene is TRBJ2-7, the V gene TRBV12-5; TRBD1 agrees at 8 bases. CDR1 is LGHNT, CDR2 FRNRAP, per germline. V gave up 5 bases and J gave up 3 bases; unmatched junction bases: 9. This CDR3 is 15 amino acids long.

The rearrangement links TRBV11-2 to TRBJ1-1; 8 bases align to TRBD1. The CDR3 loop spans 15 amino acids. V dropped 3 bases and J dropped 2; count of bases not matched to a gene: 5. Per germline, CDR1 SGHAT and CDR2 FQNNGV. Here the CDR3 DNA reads TGTGCCAGCAGCTTTCTGGGACAGGTCAACACTGAAGCTTTCTTT. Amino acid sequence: CASSFLGQVNTEAFF.

CDR3 residues: CASSPPIRFPNTGELFF. The CDR3 DNA is TGTGCCAGCAGCCCCCCTATCCGGTTTCCGAACACCGGGGAGCTGTTTTTT. This chain links TRBV7-8 with TRBJ2-2; D remains ambiguous. V was pared by 5 bases and J by 0 bases, with 16 bases between. Per germline, CDR1 SGHVS and CDR2 FQNEAQ. The length of the CDR3 is 17 residues.